This T cell receptor beta chain was observed in a study of T cell clonality in common variable immunodeficiency. Study conclusions and caveats: CVID subjects had higher TCRbeta clonality than healthy controls, most marked in about a third. T cell subpopulation sequencing would be needed to explain CVID clonality.

Only in-frame clones appear in the TCRdb table, and some are missing; sequencing was by immunoSEQ multiplex PCR. The repertoire has about 64,000 clones, none seen only once; the ten largest take around 1.7%. Germline V gene data show CDR1 as SNHLY and CDR2 as FYNNEI. The V segment lost 8 bases and the J segment 0 bases; nucleotides outside the gene matches: 3. The CDR3 loop spans 13 amino acids. This clone was picked up many times. Its specificity is unknown. The read falls 3 residues short of the CDR3 end, and the missing part is taken from the germline J gene. Sequenced material: peripheral blood mononuclear cells. The chain links TRBV2 to TRBJ2-7; TRBD1 matches 8 bases. The clonotype comes from a person aged 18 to 69 in good health. CDR3 loop: CASGDRHSYEQYF. The sequenced part of the CDR3 DNA is TGTGCCAGCGGGGACAGGCACTCCTACGAG.